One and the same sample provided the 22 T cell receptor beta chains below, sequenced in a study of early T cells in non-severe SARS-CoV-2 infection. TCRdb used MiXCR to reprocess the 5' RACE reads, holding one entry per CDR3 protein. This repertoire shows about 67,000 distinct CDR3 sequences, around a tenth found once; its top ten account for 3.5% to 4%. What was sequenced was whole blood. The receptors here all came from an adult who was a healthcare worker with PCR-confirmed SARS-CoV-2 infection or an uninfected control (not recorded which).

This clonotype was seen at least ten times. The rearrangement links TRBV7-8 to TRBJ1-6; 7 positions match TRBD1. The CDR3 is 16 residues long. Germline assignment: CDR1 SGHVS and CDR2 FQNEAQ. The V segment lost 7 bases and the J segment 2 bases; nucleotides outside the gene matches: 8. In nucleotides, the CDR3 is TGTGCCAGCACCGCGACAGGGTTTACCTATAATTCACCCCTCCACTTT. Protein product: CASTATGFTYNSPLHF.

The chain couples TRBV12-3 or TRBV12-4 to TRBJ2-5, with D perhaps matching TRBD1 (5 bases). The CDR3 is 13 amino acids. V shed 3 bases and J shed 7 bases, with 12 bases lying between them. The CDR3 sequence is CASSFGASGTQYF. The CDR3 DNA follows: TGTGCCAGCAGTTTTGGGGCCTCCGGGACCCAGTACTTC.

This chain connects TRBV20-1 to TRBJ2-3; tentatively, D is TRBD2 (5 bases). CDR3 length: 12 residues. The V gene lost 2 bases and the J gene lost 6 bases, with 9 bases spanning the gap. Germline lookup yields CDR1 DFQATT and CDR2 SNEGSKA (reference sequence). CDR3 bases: TGCAGTGCTAGAACCTTAGCGGATACGCAGTATTTT. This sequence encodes CSARTLADTQYF.

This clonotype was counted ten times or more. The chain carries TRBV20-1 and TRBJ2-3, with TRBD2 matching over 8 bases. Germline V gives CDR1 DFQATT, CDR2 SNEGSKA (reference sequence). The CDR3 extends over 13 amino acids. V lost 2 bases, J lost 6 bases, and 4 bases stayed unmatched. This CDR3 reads CSARKRERDTQYF. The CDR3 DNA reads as TGCAGTGCTAGAAAGCGGGAGCGGGATACGCAGTATTTT.

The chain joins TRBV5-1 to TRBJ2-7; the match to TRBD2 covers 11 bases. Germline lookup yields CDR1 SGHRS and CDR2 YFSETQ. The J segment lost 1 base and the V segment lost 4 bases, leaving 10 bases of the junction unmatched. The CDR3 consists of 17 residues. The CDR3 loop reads CASSPSGTSGRSYEQYF. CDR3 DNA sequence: TGCGCCAGCAGCCCTTCTGGGACTAGCGGCCGATCCTACGAGCAGTACTTC.

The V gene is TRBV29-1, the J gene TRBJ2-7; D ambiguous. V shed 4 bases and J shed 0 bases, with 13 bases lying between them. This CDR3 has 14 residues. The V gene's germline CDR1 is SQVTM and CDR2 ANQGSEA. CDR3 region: CSVAGSPSSYEQYF. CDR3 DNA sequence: TGCAGCGTTGCAGGCAGTCCCAGCTCCTACGAGCAGTACTTC.

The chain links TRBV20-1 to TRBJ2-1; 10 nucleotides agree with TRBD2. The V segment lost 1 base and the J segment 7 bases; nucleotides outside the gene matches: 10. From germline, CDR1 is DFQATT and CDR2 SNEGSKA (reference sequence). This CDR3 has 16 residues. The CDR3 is CSARGALSSGRNEQFF. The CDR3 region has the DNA TGCAGTGCTAGAGGGGCCTTGTCTAGCGGGAGAAATGAGCAGTTCTTC.

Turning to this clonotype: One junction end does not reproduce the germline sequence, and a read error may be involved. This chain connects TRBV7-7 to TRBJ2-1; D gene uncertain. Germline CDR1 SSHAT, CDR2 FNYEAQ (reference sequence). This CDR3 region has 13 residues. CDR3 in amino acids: CASSPTIRNEQFF. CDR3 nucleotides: TGTGCTAGCAGCCCCACGATTAGGAATGAGCAGTTCTTC.

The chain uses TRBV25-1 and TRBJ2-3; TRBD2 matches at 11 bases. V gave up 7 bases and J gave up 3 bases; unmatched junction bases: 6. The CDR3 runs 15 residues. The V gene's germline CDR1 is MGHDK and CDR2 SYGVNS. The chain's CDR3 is CASNRLAGSTDTQYF. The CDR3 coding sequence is TGTGCCAGCAATCGACTAGCGGGGAGTACAGATACGCAGTATTTT.

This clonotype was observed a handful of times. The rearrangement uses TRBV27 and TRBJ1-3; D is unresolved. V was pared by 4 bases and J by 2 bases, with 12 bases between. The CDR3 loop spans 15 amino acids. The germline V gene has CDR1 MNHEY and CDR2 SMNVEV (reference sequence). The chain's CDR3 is CASSSFGRAGNTIYF. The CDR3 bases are TGTGCCAGCAGTTCCTTTGGGAGGGCTGGAAACACCATATATTTT.

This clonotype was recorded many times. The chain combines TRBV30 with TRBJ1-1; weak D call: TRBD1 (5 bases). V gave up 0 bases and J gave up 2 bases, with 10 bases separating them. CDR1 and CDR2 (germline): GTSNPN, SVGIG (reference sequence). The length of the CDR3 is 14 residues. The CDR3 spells CAWSVGTFNTEAFF. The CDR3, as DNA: TGTGCCTGGAGTGTCGGGACTTTTAACACTGAAGCTTTCTTT.

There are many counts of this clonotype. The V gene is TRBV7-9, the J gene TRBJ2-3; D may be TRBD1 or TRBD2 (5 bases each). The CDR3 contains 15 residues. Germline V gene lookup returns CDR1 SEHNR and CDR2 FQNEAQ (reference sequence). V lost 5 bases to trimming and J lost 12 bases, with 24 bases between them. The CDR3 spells CASSPRPGPIPYQYF. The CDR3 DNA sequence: TGTGCCAGCAGCCCCCGGCCGGGACCCATTCCTTACCAGTATTTT.

The CDR3 DNA reads TGCAGCGCCCGGGACAACTCCTATGGCTACACCTTC. This translates into CSARDNSYGYTF. The V call is TRBV29-1, the J call TRBJ1-2; a weak D match, TRBD1 (6 bases). The CDR3 has 12 residues. V gave up 7 bases and J gave up 4 bases, with 13 bases separating them. In germline, CDR1 is SQVTM, CDR2 ANQGSEA.

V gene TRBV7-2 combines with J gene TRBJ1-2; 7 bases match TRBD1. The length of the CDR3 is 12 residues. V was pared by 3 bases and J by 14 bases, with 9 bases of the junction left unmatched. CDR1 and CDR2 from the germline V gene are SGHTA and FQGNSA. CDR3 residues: CASSFDWTGPTF. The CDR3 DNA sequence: TGTGCCAGCAGCTTCGACTGGACAGGCCCAACCTTC.

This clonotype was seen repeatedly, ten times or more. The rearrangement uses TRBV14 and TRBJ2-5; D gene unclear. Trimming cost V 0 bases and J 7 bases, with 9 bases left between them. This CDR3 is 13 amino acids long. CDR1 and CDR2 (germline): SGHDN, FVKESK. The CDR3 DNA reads TGTGCCAGCAGCCAAGAGATTCCGGGGACCCAGTACTTC. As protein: CASSQEIPGTQYF.

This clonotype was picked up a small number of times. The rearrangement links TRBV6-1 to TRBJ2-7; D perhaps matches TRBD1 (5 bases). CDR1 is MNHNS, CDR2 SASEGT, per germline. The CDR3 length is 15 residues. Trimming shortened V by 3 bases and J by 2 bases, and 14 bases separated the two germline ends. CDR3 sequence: CASSDEAGHTYEQYF. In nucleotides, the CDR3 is TGTGCCAGCAGTGACGAGGCAGGGCATACCTACGAGCAGTACTTC.

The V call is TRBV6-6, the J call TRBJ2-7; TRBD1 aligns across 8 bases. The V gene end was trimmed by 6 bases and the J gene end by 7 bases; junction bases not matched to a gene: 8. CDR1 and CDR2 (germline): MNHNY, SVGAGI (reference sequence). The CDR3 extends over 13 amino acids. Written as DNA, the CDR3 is TGTGCCAGCAGCACGCAGGGGGCGGGGGAGCAGTACTTC. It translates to CASSTQGAGEQYF.

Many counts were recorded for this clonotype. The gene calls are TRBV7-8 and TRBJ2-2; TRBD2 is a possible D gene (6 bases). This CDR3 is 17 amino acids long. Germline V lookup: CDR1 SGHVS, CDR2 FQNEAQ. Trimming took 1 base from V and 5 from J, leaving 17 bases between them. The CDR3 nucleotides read TGTGCCAGCAGCTTAGGCGGGGCCCGATTCGGGACCGGGGAGCTGTTTTTT. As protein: CASSLGGARFGTGELFF.

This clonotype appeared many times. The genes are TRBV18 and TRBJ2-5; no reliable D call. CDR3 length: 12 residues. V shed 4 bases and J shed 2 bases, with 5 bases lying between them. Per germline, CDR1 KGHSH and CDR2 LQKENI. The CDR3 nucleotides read TGTGCCAGCTCACGGAGACAAGAGACCCAGTACTTC. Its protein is CASSRRQETQYF.

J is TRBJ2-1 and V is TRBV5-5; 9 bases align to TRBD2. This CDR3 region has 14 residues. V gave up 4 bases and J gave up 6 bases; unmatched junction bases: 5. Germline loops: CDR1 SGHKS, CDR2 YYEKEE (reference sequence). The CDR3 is CASSAAGGPNEQFF. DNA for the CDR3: TGTGCCAGCAGCGCAGCGGGGGGCCCCAATGAGCAGTTCTTC.

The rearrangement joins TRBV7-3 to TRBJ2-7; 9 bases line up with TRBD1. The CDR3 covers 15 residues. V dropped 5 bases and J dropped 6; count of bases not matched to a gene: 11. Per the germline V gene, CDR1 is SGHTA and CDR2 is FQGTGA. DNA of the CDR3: TGTGCCAGCAGCCCCTCCAGGGGACAGGGAGTCGAGCAGTACTTC. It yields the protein CASSPSRGQGVEQYF.

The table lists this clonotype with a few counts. The CDR3 nucleotides read TGTGCCAGCAGTTCCCCTTCGGGGGGTCTACCCTACGAGCAGTACTTC. Its translation: CASSSPSGGLPYEQYF. This chain links TRBV12-3 or TRBV12-4 with TRBJ2-7; 7 nucleotides match TRBD2. With 4 bases clipped from V and 2 bases from J, the junction kept 11 bases outside the gene matches. This CDR3 contains 16 residues.